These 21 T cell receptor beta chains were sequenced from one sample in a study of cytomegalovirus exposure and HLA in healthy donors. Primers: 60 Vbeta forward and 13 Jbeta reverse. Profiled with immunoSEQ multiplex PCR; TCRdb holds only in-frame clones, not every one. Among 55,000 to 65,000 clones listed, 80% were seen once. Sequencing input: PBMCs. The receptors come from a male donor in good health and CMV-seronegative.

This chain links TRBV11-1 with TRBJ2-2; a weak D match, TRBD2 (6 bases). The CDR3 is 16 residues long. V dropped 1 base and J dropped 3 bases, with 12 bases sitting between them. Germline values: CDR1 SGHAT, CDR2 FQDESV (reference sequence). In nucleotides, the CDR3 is TGTGCCAGCAGCTTAGAGCTGAGGGAGGACACCGGGGAGCTGTTTTTT. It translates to CASSLELREDTGELFF.

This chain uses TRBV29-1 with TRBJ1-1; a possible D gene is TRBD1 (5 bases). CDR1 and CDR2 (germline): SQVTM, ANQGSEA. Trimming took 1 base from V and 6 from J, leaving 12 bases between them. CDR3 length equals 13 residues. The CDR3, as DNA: TGCAGCGTTGAAGCCAGGGAAGGCGCTGAAGCTTTCTTT. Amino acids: CSVEAREGAEAFF.

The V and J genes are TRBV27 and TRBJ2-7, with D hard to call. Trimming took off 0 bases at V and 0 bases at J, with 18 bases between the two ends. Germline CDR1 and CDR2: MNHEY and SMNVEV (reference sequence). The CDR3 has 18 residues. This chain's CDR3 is CASSLSPRGTTNSYEQYF. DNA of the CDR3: TGTGCCAGCAGTTTATCCCCAAGAGGCACAACAAACTCCTACGAGCAGTACTTC.

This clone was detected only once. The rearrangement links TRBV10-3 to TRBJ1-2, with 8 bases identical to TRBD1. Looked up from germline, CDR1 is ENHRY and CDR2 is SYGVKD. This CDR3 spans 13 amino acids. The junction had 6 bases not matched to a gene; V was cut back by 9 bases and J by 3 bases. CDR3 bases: TGTGCCATTCCGGGACAGGACTACTATGGCTACACCTTC. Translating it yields CAIPGQDYYGYTF.

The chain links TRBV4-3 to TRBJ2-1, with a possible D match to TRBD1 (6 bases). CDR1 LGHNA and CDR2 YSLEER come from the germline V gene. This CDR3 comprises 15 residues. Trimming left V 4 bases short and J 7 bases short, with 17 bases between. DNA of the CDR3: TGCGCCAGCAGCCCAGGGGTCGTAGCTAAAAATGAGCAGTTCTTC. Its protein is CASSPGVVAKNEQFF.

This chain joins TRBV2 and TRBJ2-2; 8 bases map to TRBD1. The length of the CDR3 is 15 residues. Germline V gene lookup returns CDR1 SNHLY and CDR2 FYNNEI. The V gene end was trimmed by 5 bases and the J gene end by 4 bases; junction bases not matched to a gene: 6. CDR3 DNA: TGTGCCAGCAGTACAACTGACAGGGGCACCGGGGAGCTGTTTTTT. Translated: CASSTTDRGTGELFF.

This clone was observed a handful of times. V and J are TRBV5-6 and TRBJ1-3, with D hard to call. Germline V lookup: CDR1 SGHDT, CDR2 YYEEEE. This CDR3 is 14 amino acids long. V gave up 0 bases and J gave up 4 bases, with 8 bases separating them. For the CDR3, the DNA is TGTGCCAGCAGCTTGGTGTCAGTCGGAAACACCATATATTTT. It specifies CASSLVSVGNTIYF.

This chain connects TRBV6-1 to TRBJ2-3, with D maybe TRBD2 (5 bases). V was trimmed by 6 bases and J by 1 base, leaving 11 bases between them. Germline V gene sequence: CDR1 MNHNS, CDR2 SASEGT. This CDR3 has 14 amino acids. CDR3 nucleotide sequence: TGTGCCAGCAGAGCCCTCGGGGGCACAGATACGCAGTATTTT. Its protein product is CASRALGGTDTQYF.

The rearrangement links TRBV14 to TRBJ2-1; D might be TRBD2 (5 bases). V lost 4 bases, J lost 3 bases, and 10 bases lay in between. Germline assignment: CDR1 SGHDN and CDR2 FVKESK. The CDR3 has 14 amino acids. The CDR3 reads CASSLALGYNEQFF. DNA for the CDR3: TGTGCCAGCAGCCTAGCGTTGGGCTACAATGAGCAGTTCTTC.

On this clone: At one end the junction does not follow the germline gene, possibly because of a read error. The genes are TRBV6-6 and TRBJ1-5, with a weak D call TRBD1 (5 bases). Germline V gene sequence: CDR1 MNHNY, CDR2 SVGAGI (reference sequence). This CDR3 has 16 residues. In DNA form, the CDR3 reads TGTGCCAGCAGTTTCCCGGGACTCTCTAGCGATCAGCCCCAGCATTTT. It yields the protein CASSFPGLSSDQPQHF.

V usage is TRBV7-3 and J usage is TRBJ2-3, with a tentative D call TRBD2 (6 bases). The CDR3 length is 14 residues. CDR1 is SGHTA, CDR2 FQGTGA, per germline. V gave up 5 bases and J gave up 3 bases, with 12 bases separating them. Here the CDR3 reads CASSRTGLTDTQYF. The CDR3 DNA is TGTGCCAGCAGCCGAACCGGACTAACAGATACGCAGTATTTT.

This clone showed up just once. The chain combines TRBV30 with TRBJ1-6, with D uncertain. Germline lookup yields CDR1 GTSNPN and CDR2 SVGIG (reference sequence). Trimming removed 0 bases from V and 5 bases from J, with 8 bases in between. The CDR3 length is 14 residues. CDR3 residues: CAWSVVVDNSPLHF. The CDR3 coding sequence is TGTGCCTGGAGTGTCGTAGTGGATAATTCACCCCTCCACTTT.

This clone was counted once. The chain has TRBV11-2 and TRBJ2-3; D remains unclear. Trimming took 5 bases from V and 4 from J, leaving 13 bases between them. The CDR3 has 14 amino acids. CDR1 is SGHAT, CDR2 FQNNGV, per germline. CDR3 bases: TGTGCCAGCAGCGCTCAGCGAGGATCAGATACGCAGTATTTT. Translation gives CASSAQRGSDTQYF.

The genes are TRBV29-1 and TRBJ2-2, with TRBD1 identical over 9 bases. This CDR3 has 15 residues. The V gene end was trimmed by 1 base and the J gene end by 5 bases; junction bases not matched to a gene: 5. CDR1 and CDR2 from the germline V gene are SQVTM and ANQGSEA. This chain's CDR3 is CSVEGGTGRTGELFF. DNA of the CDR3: TGCAGCGTTGAAGGAGGGACAGGGAGGACCGGGGAGCTGTTTTTT.

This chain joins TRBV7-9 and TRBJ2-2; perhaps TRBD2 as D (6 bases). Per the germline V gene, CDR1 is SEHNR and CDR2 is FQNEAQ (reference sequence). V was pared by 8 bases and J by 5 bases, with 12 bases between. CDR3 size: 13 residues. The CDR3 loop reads CASRRGSTGELFF. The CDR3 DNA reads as TGTGCCAGCCGGCGGGGTTCAACCGGGGAGCTGTTTTTT. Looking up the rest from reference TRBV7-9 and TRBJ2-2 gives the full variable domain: DTGVSQNPRHKITKRGQNVTFRCDPISEHNRLYWYRQTLGQGPEFLTYFQNEAQLEKSRLLSDRFSAERPKGSFSTLEIQRTEQGDSAMYLCASRRGSTGELFFGEGSRLTVL.

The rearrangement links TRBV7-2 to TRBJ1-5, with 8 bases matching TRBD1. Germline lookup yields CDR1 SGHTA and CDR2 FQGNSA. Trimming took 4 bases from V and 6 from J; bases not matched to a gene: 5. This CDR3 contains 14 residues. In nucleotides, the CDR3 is TGTGCCAGCAGCTCCGACAGGGGAAGTCAGCCCCAGCATTTT. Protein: CASSSDRGSQPQHF.

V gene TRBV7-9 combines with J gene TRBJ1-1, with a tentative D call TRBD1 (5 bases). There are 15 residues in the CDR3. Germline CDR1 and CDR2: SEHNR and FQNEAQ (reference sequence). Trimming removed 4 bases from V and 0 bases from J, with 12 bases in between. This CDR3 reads CASSSPSTVNTEAFF. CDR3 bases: TGTGCCAGCAGCTCCCCCTCGACAGTGAACACTGAAGCTTTCTTT. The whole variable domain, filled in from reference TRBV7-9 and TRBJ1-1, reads DTGVSQNPRHKITKRGQNVTFRCDPISEHNRLYWYRQTLGQGPEFLTYFQNEAQLEKSRLLSDRFSAERPKGSFSTLEIQRTEQGDSAMYLCASSSPSTVNTEAFFGQGTRLTVV.

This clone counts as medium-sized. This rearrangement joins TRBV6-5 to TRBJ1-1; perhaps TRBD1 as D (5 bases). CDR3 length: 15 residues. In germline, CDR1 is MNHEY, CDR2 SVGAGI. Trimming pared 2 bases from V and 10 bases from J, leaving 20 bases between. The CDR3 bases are TGTGCCAGCAGTTACACCGACAGTCGCGGGGTTGTAGCTTTCTTT. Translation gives CASSYTDSRGVVAFF.

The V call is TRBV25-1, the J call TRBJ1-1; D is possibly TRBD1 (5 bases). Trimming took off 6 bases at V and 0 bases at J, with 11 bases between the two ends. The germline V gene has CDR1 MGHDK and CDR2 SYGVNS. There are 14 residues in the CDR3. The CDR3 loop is CASSAAGLNTEAFF. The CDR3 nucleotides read TGTGCCAGCAGCGCGGCAGGGCTGAACACTGAAGCTTTCTTT. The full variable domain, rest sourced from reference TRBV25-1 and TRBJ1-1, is EADIYQTPRYLVIGTGKKITLECSQTMGHDKMYWYQQDPGMELHLIHYSYGVNSTEKGDLSSESTVSRIRTEHFPLTLESARPSHTSQYLCASSAAGLNTEAFFGQGTRLTVV.

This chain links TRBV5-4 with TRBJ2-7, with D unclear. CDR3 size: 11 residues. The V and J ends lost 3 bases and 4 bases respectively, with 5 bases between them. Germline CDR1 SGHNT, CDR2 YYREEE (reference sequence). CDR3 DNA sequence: TGTGCCAGCAGCTCGGAGTACGAGCAGTACTTC. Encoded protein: CASSSEYEQYF.

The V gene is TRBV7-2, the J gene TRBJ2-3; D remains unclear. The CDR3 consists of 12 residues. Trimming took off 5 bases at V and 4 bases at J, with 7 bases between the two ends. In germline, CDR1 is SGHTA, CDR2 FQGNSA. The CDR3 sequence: CASSPRADTQYF. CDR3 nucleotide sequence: TGTGCCAGCAGCCCCCGAGCAGATACGCAGTATTTT.